This T cell receptor (beta chain) originates from a study of CD8 T cells in ankylosing spondylitis. The study, taken as a whole, reports: As for the disease-linked clones, they showed a CD8+ phenotype and occurred at relatively low frequencies in peripheral blood. A number of the motif variants had already been described in reactive arthritis synovial fluid and blood. A TCR beta motif made of under 10 highly homologous variants seemed typical of ankylosing spondylitis blood.

The sample holds a few counts of this clonotype. Its antigen is not known. The J segment lost 4 bases and the V segment lost 4 bases, leaving 6 bases of the junction unmatched. CDR1 is KGHSH, CDR2 LQKENI, per germline. This CDR3 region has 14 residues. TCRdb reanalysed the 5' RACE reads using MiXCR and keeps one entry per CDR3 protein. The table records roughly 670,000 distinct CDR3 sequences, around 20% of them present only once. The chain has TRBV18 and TRBJ2-7; 8 bases match TRBD1. Sequencing was performed on blood, either unsorted or a sorted T cell fraction (not recorded which). The receptor comes from a male donor with ankylosing spondylitis. CDR3 in amino acids: CASSLHRGTYEQYF. In DNA form, the CDR3 reads TGTGCCAGCTCACTCCACAGGGGGACATACGAGCAGTACTTC.